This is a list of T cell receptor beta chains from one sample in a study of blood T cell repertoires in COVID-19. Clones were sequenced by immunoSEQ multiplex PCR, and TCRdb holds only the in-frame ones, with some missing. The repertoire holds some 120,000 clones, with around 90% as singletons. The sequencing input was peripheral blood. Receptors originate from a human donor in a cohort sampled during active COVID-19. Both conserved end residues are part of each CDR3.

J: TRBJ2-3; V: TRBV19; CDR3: CASSIWTSGGTDTQYF
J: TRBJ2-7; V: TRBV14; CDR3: CASSQVKSGPTYEQYF
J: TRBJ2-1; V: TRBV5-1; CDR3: CASSSNSRVSSYNEQFF
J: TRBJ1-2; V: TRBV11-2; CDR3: CASSFLGTGGGYTF
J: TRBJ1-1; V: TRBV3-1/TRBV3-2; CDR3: CASSKEEPGQGYTEAFF
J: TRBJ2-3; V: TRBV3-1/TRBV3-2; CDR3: CASSPLLAGGQDTQYF
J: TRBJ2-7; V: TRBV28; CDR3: CASKAGYEQYF
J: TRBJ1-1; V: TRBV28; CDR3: CASSSGQGGRKAFF
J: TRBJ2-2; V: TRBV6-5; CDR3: CASSTGTPDTGELFF
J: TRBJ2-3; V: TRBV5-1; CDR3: CASRPGADTPTQYF
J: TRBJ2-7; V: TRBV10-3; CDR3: CAISDLSGGGSEQYF
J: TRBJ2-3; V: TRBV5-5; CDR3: CASSLISGGADTQYF
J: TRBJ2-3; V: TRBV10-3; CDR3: CAISESMGRTGVTDTQYF
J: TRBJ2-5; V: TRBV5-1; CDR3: CASSDRGRAVETQYF
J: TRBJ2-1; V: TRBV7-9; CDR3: CASSSQEFF
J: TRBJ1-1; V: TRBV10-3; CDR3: CAISVGGQLNTEAFF
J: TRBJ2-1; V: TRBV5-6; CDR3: CASSYSNEQFF
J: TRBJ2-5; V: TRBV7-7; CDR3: CASSLGDTFETQYF
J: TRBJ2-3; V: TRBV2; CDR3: CASPTAGEVDTQYF
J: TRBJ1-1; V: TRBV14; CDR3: CASGQLNTEAFF
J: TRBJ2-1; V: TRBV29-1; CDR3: CSVEGQGREQFF
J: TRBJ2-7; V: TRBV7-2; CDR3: CASSLTSGGSYEQYF
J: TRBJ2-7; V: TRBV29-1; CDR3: CSVDAGAGEQYF
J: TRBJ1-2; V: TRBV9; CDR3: CASAPRGDGYTF
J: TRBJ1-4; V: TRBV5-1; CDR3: CASSTGGQNEKLFF
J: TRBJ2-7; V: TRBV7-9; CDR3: CASSGTGTPIYEQYF
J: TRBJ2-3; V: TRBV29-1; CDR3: CSAKTASTDTQYF
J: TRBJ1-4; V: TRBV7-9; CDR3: CASSKQGLNEKLFF
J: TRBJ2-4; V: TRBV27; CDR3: CASSSTYRGRKNIQYF
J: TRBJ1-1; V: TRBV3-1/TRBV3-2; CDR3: CASSQGGGGAFF
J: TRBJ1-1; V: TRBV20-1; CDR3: CSASAGAAYTEAFF
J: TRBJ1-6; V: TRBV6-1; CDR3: CASSEAEGQAGSPLHF
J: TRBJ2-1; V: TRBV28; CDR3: CASSRPVAGTYNEQFF
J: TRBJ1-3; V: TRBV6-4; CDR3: CASSEIGSGNTIYF
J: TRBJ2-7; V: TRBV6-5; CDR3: CASSRDRSGVEQYF
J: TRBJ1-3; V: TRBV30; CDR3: CAGGKGAPGNTIYF
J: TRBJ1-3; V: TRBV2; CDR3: CASREETGGWNTIYF
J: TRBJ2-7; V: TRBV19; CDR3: CASSVGLAGDEQYF
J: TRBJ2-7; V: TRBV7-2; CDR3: CASSRDRENLYEQYF
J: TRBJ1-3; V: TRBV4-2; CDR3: CASSQDPGGVGNTIYF
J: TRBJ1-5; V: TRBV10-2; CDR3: CASNWDRGIQPQHF
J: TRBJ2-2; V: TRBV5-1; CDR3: CASRRDLGLEELFF
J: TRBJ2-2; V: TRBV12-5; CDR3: CASGTPRTPQNTGELFF
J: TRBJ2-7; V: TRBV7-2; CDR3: CASSLGTAGWEQYF
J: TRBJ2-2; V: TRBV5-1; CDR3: CASSPGLAGVNTGELFF
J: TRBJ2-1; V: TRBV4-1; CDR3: CASSQGPGLANEQFF
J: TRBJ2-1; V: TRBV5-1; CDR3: CASSLGTYNEQFF
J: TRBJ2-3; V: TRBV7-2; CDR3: CASSLLGISTDTQYF
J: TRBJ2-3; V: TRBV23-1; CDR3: CASSPGRGARRTDTQYF
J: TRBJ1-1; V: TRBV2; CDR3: CASFGTGSMNTEAFF
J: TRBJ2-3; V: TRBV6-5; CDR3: CASRGLADHTDTQYF
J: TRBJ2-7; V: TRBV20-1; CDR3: CSASRGRHEQYF
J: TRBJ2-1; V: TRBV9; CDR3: CASSVAGDHNEQFF
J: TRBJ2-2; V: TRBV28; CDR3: CASSPHSWRSAYTGELFF
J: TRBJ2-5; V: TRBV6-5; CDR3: CASTRGPGVGETQYF
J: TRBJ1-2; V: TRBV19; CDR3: CASSMASYGYTF
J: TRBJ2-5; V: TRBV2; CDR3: CASRPRTGGAVGETQYF
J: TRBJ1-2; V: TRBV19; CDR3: CASSITAGTGHGYTF
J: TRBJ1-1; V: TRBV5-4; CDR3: CASTSDLSEAFF
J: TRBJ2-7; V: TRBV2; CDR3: CASTPGLARKEDEQYF